Shown below are 21 T cell receptor beta chains from a single sample sequenced in a study of OX40 agonist ivuxolimab in advanced cancers. TCRdb keeps only in-frame clones here, not all; method: immunoSEQ multiplex PCR. Among some 110,000 clones, under 95% were seen once, and the ten largest hold more than 0.7%. This material consisted of CD4+ or CD8+ T cells sorted from blood, taken in a trial of the OX40 agonist ivuxolimab. The receptor source for this set is an adult with an advanced solid tumor such as melanoma, head and neck, liver or kidney cancer.

The V call is TRBV21-1, the J call TRBJ1-2; whether TRBD1, the table's D call, matches the DNA was not checked. TRBV21-1 is tagged as a pseudogene. The CDR3 is 16 amino acids. CDR3 sequence reads: CASSKDSGAGNYGYTF. Here the CDR3 DNA reads TGTGCCAGCAGCAAAGATAGTGGGGCAGGCAACTATGGCTACACCTTC.

This chain joins TRBV28 and TRBJ2-1, with D tentatively TRBD1 or TRBD2 (5 bases each). V was shortened by 7 bases and J by 5 bases, with 12 bases between the two germline ends. The CDR3 has 13 amino acids. Germline V lookup: CDR1 MDHEN, CDR2 SYDVKM. The CDR3 loop is CASTPGRNNEQFF. DNA for the CDR3: TGTGCCAGCACCCCGGGACGGAACAATGAGCAGTTCTTC.

This sequence joins TRBV11-3 and TRBJ2-1, with 10 bases matching TRBD1. In germline, CDR1 is SGHNT, CDR2 YENEEA. Germline trimming cut 3 bases from V and 1 base from J; bases unmatched to any gene: 9. The CDR3 has 18 residues. The CDR3 is CASSLTGGRTGSYNEQFF. CDR3 DNA sequence: TGTGCCAGCAGCTTGACAGGGGGCCGGACGGGGTCCTACAATGAGCAGTTCTTC.

A note on this clone: The sample carries other DNA sequences with the same CDR3. The V gene is TRBV27, the J gene TRBJ2-7; D not certain. Germline lookup yields CDR1 MNHEY and CDR2 SMNVEV (reference sequence). Trimming stripped 5 bases from V and 10 bases from J, with 12 bases between. CDR3 length: 11 residues. CDR3 nucleotides: TGTGCCAGCAGTAACGGAGAGGAACAGTACTTC. It codes for CASSNGEEQYF.

The rearrangement joins TRBV11-3 to TRBJ2-1, with D unclear. Trimming shortened V by 4 bases and J by 4 bases, and 8 bases separated the two germline ends. Germline CDR1 SGHNT, CDR2 YENEEA. The CDR3 is 13 amino acids. The CDR3 spells CASSSQGYNEQFF. CDR3 DNA sequence: TGTGCCAGCAGCTCGCAAGGTTACAATGAGCAGTTCTTC.

The gene calls are TRBV28 and TRBJ1-1, with TRBD1 as a possible D gene (6 bases). Germline V gene data show CDR1 as MDHEN and CDR2 as SYDVKM. The V end lost 4 bases, the J end lost 1 base, and 13 bases lay between the germline ends. The CDR3 covers 15 residues. CDR3 DNA: TGTGCCAGCAGTTCCGCGCGGGGGGCGAACACTGAAGCTTTCTTT. Its protein is CASSSARGANTEAFF.

The chain is built from TRBV28 and TRBJ1-1; the match to TRBD1 covers 12 bases. The V and J ends lost 6 bases and 3 bases, in that order; junction bases with no gene match: 5. Germline V gene data show CDR1 as MDHEN and CDR2 as SYDVKM. The CDR3 contains 15 residues. CDR3 DNA: TGTGCCAGCAGGGGACAGGGGGCGCTGGACACTGAAGCTTTCTTT. This sequence encodes CASRGQGALDTEAFF.

Written as DNA, the CDR3 is TGTGCCAGCAGCAGCCGGGGGAACACTGAAGCTTTCTTT. Translating it yields CASSSRGNTEAFF. The V and J genes are TRBV7-8 and TRBJ1-1, with D unclear. The V and J ends lost 5 bases and 1 base respectively, with 8 bases between them. The CDR3 consists of 13 residues. Germline CDR1 SGHVS, CDR2 FQNEAQ.

The J gene is TRBJ2-3, the V gene TRBV7-2, with D hard to call. Germline V gene data show CDR1 as SGHTA and CDR2 as FQGNSA. The CDR3 covers 12 residues. The V end lost 1 base, the J end lost 4 bases, and 3 bases lay between the germline ends. CDR3 loop: CASSLGPDTQYF. CDR3 coding DNA: TGTGCCAGCAGCTTAGGCCCAGATACGCAGTATTTT.

The V and J genes are TRBV27 and TRBJ1-1; weak D call: TRBD1 (5 bases). The CDR3 loop spans 16 amino acids. The germline V gene encodes CDR1 MNHEY and CDR2 SMNVEV (reference sequence). V was cut by 5 bases and J by 4 bases, with 20 bases left in between. CDR3 bases: TGTGCCAGCAGTCTTAGTGGGCCAGCGAGGGGCACTGAAGCTTTCTTT. Protein product: CASSLSGPARGTEAFF.

The CDR3 DNA reads as TGTGCCAGCAGCGTAGCGGGGACGGGTGGCTACACCTTC. Translating gives CASSVAGTGGYTF. V gene TRBV9 combines with J gene TRBJ1-2; tentatively, D is TRBD1 (5 bases). The CDR3 extends over 13 amino acids. The ends were cut back, 0 bases at V and 7 bases at J, with 10 bases in the middle. In germline, CDR1 is SGDLS, CDR2 YYNGEE.

The chain recombines TRBV5-1 with TRBJ2-3, with 11 bases aligning to TRBD2. CDR1 is SGHRS and CDR2 is YFSETQ in the germline V gene. V shed 7 bases and J 5 bases; nucleotides not matched to a gene: 18. The CDR3 runs 18 residues. The CDR3 here is CASGTSGRAVKALDTQYF. Written as DNA, the CDR3 is TGCGCCAGCGGGACTAGCGGTCGAGCGGTTAAGGCGTTAGATACGCAGTATTTT.

V and J are TRBV5-4 and TRBJ2-1; 10 bases match TRBD2. This CDR3 is built from 18 residues. The V gene end was trimmed by 5 bases and the J gene end by 1 base; junction bases not matched to a gene: 12. CDR1 and CDR2 from the germline V gene are SGHNT and YYREEE (reference sequence). The CDR3 here is CASRLGLADSPSYNEQFF. The CDR3 DNA sequence: TGTGCCAGCAGACTCGGACTAGCGGACTCCCCGTCCTACAATGAGCAGTTCTTC.

This clone is a singleton in its sample. The chain uses TRBV10-3 and TRBJ1-5; D not resolved. V was pared by 6 bases and J by 7 bases, with 13 bases between. The CDR3 spans 13 residues. Germline V lookup: CDR1 ENHRY, CDR2 SYGVKD. The CDR3 DNA is TGTGCCATCAGGATGGGAGTTGGACAGCCCCAGCATTTT. It yields the protein CAIRMGVGQPQHF.

This clone was seen more than once but under ten times. The chain combines TRBV27 with TRBJ2-7; 8 nucleotides line up with TRBD2. The germline V gene has CDR1 MNHEY and CDR2 SMNVEV (reference sequence). With 6 bases clipped from V and 2 bases from J, the junction kept 6 bases outside the gene matches. This CDR3 comprises 14 residues. DNA for the CDR3: TGTGCCAGCAGACCCGGGACTAGTCCCTACGAGCAGTACTTC. Encoded protein: CASRPGTSPYEQYF.

The V and J genes are TRBV11-2 and TRBJ2-7; 13 bases align to TRBD2. Germline V lookup: CDR1 SGHAT, CDR2 FQNNGV. The length of the CDR3 is 14 residues. Trimming removed 6 bases from V and 3 bases from J; junction bases left unmatched: 2. The CDR3 protein is CASSRTSGSYEQYF. In DNA, the CDR3 is TGTGCCAGCAGTAGGACTAGCGGGAGCTACGAGCAGTACTTC. Looking up the rest from reference TRBV11-2 and TRBJ2-7 gives the full variable domain: EAGVAQSPRYKIIEKRQSVAFWCNPISGHATLYWYQQILGQGPKLLIQFQNNGVVDDSQLPKDRFSAERLKGVDSTLKIQPAKLEDSAVYLCASSRTSGSYEQYFGPGTRLTVT.

V usage is TRBV4-2 and J usage is TRBJ2-5; D remains unclear. Germline V lookup: CDR1 LGHNA, CDR2 YNFKEQ. The CDR3 is made up of 15 amino acids. V dropped 0 bases and J dropped 2 bases, with 10 bases sitting between them. CDR3: CASSQDLVRQETQYF. As DNA, the CDR3 is TGTGCCAGCAGCCAAGATCTCGTGAGGCAAGAGACCCAGTACTTC.

In this sample, this clone turned up once. The chain is built from TRBV5-1 and TRBJ2-1; 8 nucleotides line up with TRBD2. CDR1 is SGHRS, CDR2 YFSETQ, per germline. Unmatched junction bases numbered 7, after V lost 4 bases and J lost 7 bases. The CDR3 contains 14 residues. CDR3 sequence reads: CASSPLAGGNEQFF. As DNA, the CDR3 is TGCGCCAGCAGCCCCCTAGCGGGCGGAAATGAGCAGTTCTTC.

The J gene is TRBJ2-2, the V gene TRBV15; D gene uncertain. Germline CDR1 and CDR2: LNHNV and YYDKDF (reference sequence). Trimming removed 0 bases from V and 2 bases from J, with 10 bases in between. This CDR3 has 16 amino acids. CDR3 in DNA: TGTGCCACCAGCAGAGAGATAACAGTTAACACCGGGGAGCTGTTTTTT. Protein product: CATSREITVNTGELFF.

The chain links TRBV28 to TRBJ2-7; 16 bases are a match to TRBD2. Germline-derived CDR1 and CDR2 are MDHEN and SYDVKM. Losses at the gene ends were 8 bases for V and 3 bases for J; bases not matched to a gene: 7. The CDR3 runs 16 residues. The CDR3 nucleotides read TGTGCCAGCCAGGGACTAGCGGGAGGGTCTTTCTACGAGCAGTACTTC. Translating gives CASQGLAGGSFYEQYF.

The count of this clone is one. The J gene is TRBJ2-1, the V gene TRBV21-1; TRBD2, as called in the table, went unchecked against the DNA. TRBV21-1 is listed as a pseudogene. The CDR3 runs to 19 residues. CDR3 in amino acids: CASSNLELTSVLMYNEQFF. CDR3 sequence (DNA): TGTGCCAGCAGCAATTTAGAGTTGACTAGCGTCCTAATGTACAATGAGCAGTTCTTC.